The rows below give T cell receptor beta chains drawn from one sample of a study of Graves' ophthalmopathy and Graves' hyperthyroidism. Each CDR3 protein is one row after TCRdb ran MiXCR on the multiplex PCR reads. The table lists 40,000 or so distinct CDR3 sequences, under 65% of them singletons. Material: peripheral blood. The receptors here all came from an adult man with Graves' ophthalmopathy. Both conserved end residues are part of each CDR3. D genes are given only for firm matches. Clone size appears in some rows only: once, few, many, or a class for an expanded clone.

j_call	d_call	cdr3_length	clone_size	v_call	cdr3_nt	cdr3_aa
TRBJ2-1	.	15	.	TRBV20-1	TGCAGTGCAAACTCAGGACTTCTATCCTACAATGAGCAGTTCTTC	CSANSGLLSYNEQFF
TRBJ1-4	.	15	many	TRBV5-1	TGCGCCAGCAGCGTACAGGGCGCAACTAATGAAAAACTGTTTTTT	CASSVQGATNEKLFF
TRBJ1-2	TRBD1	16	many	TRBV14	TGTGCCAGCAGCCCCCCGGACAGGGGGCGATTTAATGGCTACACCTTC	CASSPPDRGRFNGYTF
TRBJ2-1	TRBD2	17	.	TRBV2	TGTGCCAACAGTGAAGCGCTCCCGACTAGCGGGAACGATGAGCAGTTCTTC	CANSEALPTSGNDEQFF
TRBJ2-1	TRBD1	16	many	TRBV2	TGTGCCAGCAGTGAATTTAGGGACAGTCGACGGGGTGAGCAGTTCTTC	CASSEFRDSRRGEQFF
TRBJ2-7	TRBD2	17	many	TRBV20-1	TGCAGTGCTAGGGAGCCACCCGGGACTAGCGGGACGTACGAGCAGTACTTC	CSAREPPGTSGTYEQYF
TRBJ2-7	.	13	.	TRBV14	TGTGCCAGCAGCCAAGACGGGGGTTACGAGCAGTACTTC	CASSQDGGYEQYF
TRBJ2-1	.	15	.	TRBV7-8	TGTGCCAGCAGCCCTAGAGGAAACAGGGAGGGTGAGCAGTTCTTC	CASSPRGNREGEQFF
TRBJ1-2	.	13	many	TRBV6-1	TGTGCCAGCAGTGTAGAGGAGAACTATGGCTACACCTTC	CASSVEENYGYTF
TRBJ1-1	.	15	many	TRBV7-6	TGTGCCAGCAGCCCAGGGACAAGACTTAACACTGAAGCTTTCTTT	CASSPGTRLNTEAFF
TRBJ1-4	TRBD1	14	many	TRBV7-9	TGTGCCAGCAGCCCCGCAGGGGGCGAGAAAAAACTGTTTTTT	CASSPAGGEKKLFF
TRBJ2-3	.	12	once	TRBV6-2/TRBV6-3	TGTGCCAGCAGTTACGGTACCCACGAGCAGTATTTT	CASSYGTHEQYF
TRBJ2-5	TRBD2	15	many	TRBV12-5	TGTGCTAGTGGCCTAGCGGGCAACCGGCGGGAGACCCAGTACTTC	CASGLAGNRRETQYF
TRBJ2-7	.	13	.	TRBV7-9	TGTGCCAGCAGAGGTAGCGGAAGTGACGAGCAGTACTTC	CASRGSGSDEQYF
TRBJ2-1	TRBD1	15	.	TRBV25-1	TGTGCCAGCAGCGGCCCAGGGGGACCTTACAATGAGCAGTTCTTC	CASSGPGGPYNEQFF
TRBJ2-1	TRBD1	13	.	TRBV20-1	TGCAGTGCTGTTGGACAGGGGGGTTATGAGCAGTTCTTC	CSAVGQGGYEQFF
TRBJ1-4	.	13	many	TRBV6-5	TGTGCCAGCAGGCGCCGCACAAACGAAAAACTGTTTTTT	CASRRRTNEKLFF
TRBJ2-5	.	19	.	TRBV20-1	TGCAGTGCTAGAGATATTAGGCAGGGGGGCGATTTGGATGCCGAGACCCAGTACTTC	CSARDIRQGGDLDAETQYF
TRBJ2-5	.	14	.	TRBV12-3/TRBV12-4	TGTGCCAGCAGTTTGGAGACTAGGTGGGAGACCCAGTACTTC	CASSLETRWETQYF
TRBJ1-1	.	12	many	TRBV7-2	TGTGCCAGCAGCTTAACGAGGTCTGAAGCTTTCTTT	CASSLTRSEAFF
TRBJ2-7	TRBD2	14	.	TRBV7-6	TGTGCCAGCAGCTCTCTAAGCGGGAGTTACGAGCAGTACTTC	CASSSLSGSYEQYF
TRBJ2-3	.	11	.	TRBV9	TGTGCCGGCAGCCACTACAGATATAAGTATTTT	CAGSHYRYKYF
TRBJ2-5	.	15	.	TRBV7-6	TGTGCCAGCAGCTTAGTGCCGGGACACCAAGAGACCCAGTACTTC	CASSLVPGHQETQYF
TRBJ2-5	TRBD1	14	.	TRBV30	TGTGCCTGGAGTGATACGGACAGGGGTGAGACCCAGTACTTC	CAWSDTDRGETQYF
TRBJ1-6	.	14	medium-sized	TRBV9	TGTGCCAGCAGCGTAACCGGGTTGTATTCACCCCTCCACTTT	CASSVTGLYSPLHF